These T cell receptor beta chains were read from a single sample in a study of blood T cell repertoires in COVID-19. The method was immunoSEQ multiplex PCR; TCRdb's version includes in-frame clones alone and lacks a portion of them. Altogether about 190,000 clones are present, 82% being singletons, with the ten largest covering approximately 8.1%. The specimen was peripheral blood. The source is a woman aged 60 to 75 with COVID-19, enrolled during active disease. Both conserved end residues are part of each CDR3. A D gene is named only where the DNA matches it firmly. Size tells how often a clone was seen (once, few, many) or the class of an expanded clone, and some rows leave it out.

size	length	V	D	J	CDR3	DNA
.	16	TRBV19	.	TRBJ1-3	CASSIGTPEAGNTIYF	TGTGCCAGTAGTATCGGAACACCTGAGGCTGGAAACACCATATATTTT
.	13	TRBV19	.	TRBJ1-6	CASGAGVNSPLHF	TGTGCCAGTGGGGCAGGGGTCAATTCACCCCTCCACTTT
.	15	TRBV19	.	TRBJ1-5	CASSIVAPQRQPQHF	TGTGCCAGTAGTATAGTCGCTCCGCAACGGCAGCCCCAGCATTTT
.	18	TRBV19	TRBD2	TRBJ2-2	CASSIDRLAGVNTGELFF	TGTGCCAGTAGTATAGATCGGCTAGCGGGAGTTAACACCGGGGAGCTGTTTTTT
.	16	TRBV6-1	TRBD2	TRBJ2-7	CASSEARASGGYEQYF	TGTGCCAGCAGTGAAGCACGGGCTAGCGGGGGCTACGAGCAGTACTTC
.	13	TRBV18	.	TRBJ1-5	CASSFGRDQPQHF	TGTGCCAGCTCTTTTGGGCGGGATCAGCCCCAGCATTTT
few	17	TRBV19	TRBD2	TRBJ2-2	CASSISAGGPQGGELFF	TGTGCCAGTAGTATCTCAGCGGGAGGTCCTCAAGGGGGGGAGCTGTTTTTT
few	13	TRBV25-1	.	TRBJ2-2	CASSVGRTGELFF	TGTGCCAGCAGTGTTGGCAGGACCGGGGAGCTGTTTTTT
.	17	TRBV3-1/TRBV3-2	.	TRBJ2-3	CASSQASGKGPTDTQYF	TGTGCCAGCAGCCAAGCCTCGGGGAAGGGTCCCACAGATACGCAGTATTTT
.	14	TRBV27	TRBD1	TRBJ1-2	CASSLRGRDYGYTF	TGTGCCAGCAGTTTAAGGGGGCGCGACTATGGCTACACCTTC
.	16	TRBV5-1	.	TRBJ1-4	CASSLSGGGSGEKLFF	TGCGCCAGCAGCTTAAGTGGCGGGGGGAGCGGTGAAAAACTGTTTTTT
.	13	TRBV29-1	.	TRBJ1-2	CSVGWRVGDGYTF	TGCAGCGTCGGGTGGAGGGTGGGGGATGGCTACACCTTC
few	14	TRBV9	.	TRBJ1-3	CASSVEQQGNTIYF	TGTGCCAGCAGCGTAGAACAGCAAGGAAACACCATATATTTT
.	15	TRBV21-1	.	TRBJ2-5	CASSQRGGVRETQYF	TGTGCCAGCAGCCAAAGGGGGGGAGTAAGGGAGACCCAGTACTTC
.	15	TRBV6-5	.	TRBJ2-7	CASSREVGGSYEQYF	TGTGCCAGCAGTAGGGAGGTCGGGGGCTCCTACGAGCAGTACTTC
once	12	TRBV24-1	.	TRBJ1-3	CATSGGGNTIYF	TGTGCCACCAGTGGCGGAGGAAACACCATATATTTT
.	15	TRBV28	TRBD1	TRBJ2-5	CASSLRGQFQETQYF	TGTGCCAGCAGTTTAAGGGGACAGTTTCAAGAGACCCAGTACTTC
few	14	TRBV29-1	.	TRBJ2-3	CSVVLAAGADTQYF	TGCAGCGTTGTACTAGCTGCCGGGGCAGATACGCAGTATTTT
.	15	TRBV29-1	TRBD1	TRBJ1-4	CSVENPGTGNEKLFF	TGCAGCGTTGAGAACCCCGGGACAGGCAACGAAAAACTGTTTTTT
.	15	TRBV6-1	TRBD1	TRBJ1-2	CASSETGGTVYGYTF	TGTGCCAGCAGTGAGACCGGAGGGACAGTTTATGGCTACACCTTC
once	15	TRBV5-5	.	TRBJ2-3	CASSLLGGPGDTQYF	TGTGCCAGCAGCTTGTTAGGCGGTCCCGGTGATACGCAGTATTTT
.	14	TRBV7-9	TRBD2	TRBJ2-1	CASREAGESNEQFF	TGTGCCAGCAGGGAAGCGGGAGAGAGTAATGAGCAGTTCTTC
.	15	TRBV9	TRBD1	TRBJ1-5	CASSDTGQPNQPQHF	TGTGCCAGCAGCGATACGGGACAGCCCAATCAGCCCCAGCATTTT
.	15	TRBV27	.	TRBJ1-6	CASSLSTGYNSPLHF	TGTGCCAGCAGTTTATCGACAGGCTATAATTCACCCCTCCACTTT
few	14	TRBV27	.	TRBJ1-4	CASSRGSLNEKLFF	TGTGCCAGCAGTAGGGGGTCCCTCAATGAAAAACTGTTTTTT
.	15	TRBV7-7	.	TRBJ2-3	CASSSLGGGRDTQYF	TGTGCTAGCAGCTCTCTGGGAGGGGGGCGAGATACGCAGTATTTT
.	15	TRBV24-1	.	TRBJ2-3	CATSDPSIGTDTQYF	TGTGCCACCAGTGATCCCAGTATTGGTACAGATACGCAGTATTTT
.	15	TRBV6-5	TRBD1	TRBJ1-2	CASSYLGQGDRGYTF	TGTGCCAGCAGTTACCTAGGACAGGGGGATCGTGGCTACACCTTC
.	15	TRBV29-1	TRBD1	TRBJ2-2	CSVEDGTGGTGELFF	TGCAGCGTTGAAGATGGGACAGGGGGCACCGGGGAGCTGTTTTTT
.	15	TRBV11-2	.	TRBJ2-1	CASSFGTRGLGEQFF	TGTGCCAGCAGCTTCGGGACTAGGGGGCTTGGTGAGCAGTTCTTC
.	15	TRBV19	.	TRBJ1-1	CASGGERAKNTEAFF	TGTGCCAGTGGGGGGGAGAGGGCAAAAAACACTGAAGCTTTCTTT
.	14	TRBV28	.	TRBJ2-1	CASSPPGAYNEQFF	TGTGCCAGCAGCCCCCCCGGGGCCTACAATGAGCAGTTCTTC
.	15	TRBV20-1	.	TRBJ1-1	CSASKSGPENTEAFF	TGCAGTGCTAGTAAGTCAGGCCCTGAGAACACTGAAGCTTTCTTT
.	11	TRBV29-1	.	TRBJ2-7	CSVEMGFEQYF	TGCAGCGTTGAAATGGGCTTCGAGCAGTACTTC
.	14	TRBV5-1	TRBD1	TRBJ2-3	CASSSQTGIDTQYF	TGCGCCAGCAGCTCACAGACAGGGATTGATACGCAGTATTTT
.	15	TRBV28	TRBD2	TRBJ2-7	CASYGLAGGLYEQYF	TGTGCCAGCTATGGGCTAGCGGGAGGTCTCTACGAGCAGTACTTC
.	13	TRBV5-1	.	TRBJ2-7	CASSQFSSYEQYF	TGCGCCAGCAGCCAATTTAGCTCCTACGAGCAGTACTTC
once	16	TRBV9	TRBD1	TRBJ1-1	CASSVVTGMGATEAFF	TGTGCCAGCAGCGTAGTGACAGGGATGGGAGCCACTGAAGCTTTCTTT
.	16	TRBV7-2	TRBD1	TRBJ1-5	CASSPWLTGLNQPQHF	TGTGCCAGCAGCCCGTGGTTGACAGGGTTGAATCAGCCCCAGCATTTT
.	15	TRBV10-3	.	TRBJ1-5	CAISDGLGGDQPQHF	TGTGCCATCAGTGATGGATTGGGAGGGGATCAGCCCCAGCATTTT
once	17	TRBV5-5	TRBD1	TRBJ1-3	CASRIDSGTAFGNTIYF	TGTGCCAGCAGAATAGATAGTGGGACAGCCTTTGGAAACACCATATATTTT
once	13	TRBV28	TRBD2	TRBJ2-1	CASSGRAIHEQFF	TGTGCCAGCAGCGGGAGGGCCATCCATGAGCAGTTCTTC
once	15	TRBV9	.	TRBJ2-5	CASSVVAGNQETQYF	TGTGCCAGCAGCGTAGTGGCAGGGAATCAAGAGACCCAGTACTTC
.	12	TRBV10-1	.	TRBJ2-7	CASLCSPYEQYF	TGCGCCAGCCTGTGTTCCCCCTACGAGCAGTACTTC
.	16	TRBV19	TRBD1	TRBJ1-1	CASSKEKTGDATEAFF	TGTGCCAGTAGTAAAGAAAAAACAGGGGATGCCACTGAAGCTTTCTTT
.	18	TRBV4-1	TRBD2	TRBJ2-3	CASSLRLAGATSTDTQYF	TGCGCCAGCAGCCTTCGACTAGCGGGGGCAACTAGCACAGATACGCAGTATTTT
.	13	TRBV20-1	.	TRBJ2-7	CSASKPEDHEQYF	TGCAGTGCTAGTAAGCCGGAGGACCACGAGCAGTACTTC
.	18	TRBV5-5	.	TRBJ1-2	CASSLVPPRRRANYGYTF	TGTGCCAGCAGCTTGGTCCCACCTCGGCGGAGAGCTAACTATGGCTACACCTTC
.	11	TRBV3-1/TRBV3-2	.	TRBJ2-1	CASRDRGEQFF	TGTGCCAGCAGGGATCGCGGTGAGCAGTTCTTC
.	11	TRBV20-1	.	TRBJ2-3	CSALATDTQYF	TGCAGTGCCTTAGCGACAGATACGCAGTATTTT
.	14	TRBV11-2	.	TRBJ2-5	CASSPVGAAETQYF	TGTGCCAGCAGCCCAGTGGGAGCAGCGGAGACCCAGTACTTC
many	21	TRBV28	TRBD2	TRBJ2-2	CASRGLLGLAGGPGRTGELFF	TGTGCCAGCAGAGGTCTCCTAGGACTAGCGGGGGGGCCTGGGAGGACCGGGGAGCTGTTTTTT
.	17	TRBV2	TRBD2	TRBJ2-3	CASSSGLADLPSDTQYF	TGTGCCAGCAGTTCCGGACTAGCGGACCTACCGTCGGATACGCAGTATTTT
.	15	TRBV18	TRBD2	TRBJ2-7	CASSPSGTRGYEQYF	TGTGCCAGCTCACCCTCCGGGACTAGGGGCTACGAGCAGTACTTC
.	15	TRBV10-2	TRBD2	TRBJ2-1	CASRETSGYAAEQFF	TGCGCCAGCAGGGAGACTAGCGGTTATGCTGCTGAGCAGTTCTTC
.	13	TRBV28	.	TRBJ1-4	CASSPTPTRKLFF	TGTGCCAGCAGCCCAACTCCGACAAGAAAACTGTTTTTT
.	19	TRBV27	TRBD2	TRBJ2-1	CASSPLTIAGGPAYNEQFF	TGTGCCAGCAGTCCACTTACTATAGCGGGAGGGCCGGCCTACAATGAGCAGTTCTTC